Ten or more counts support the clone carrying this T cell receptor beta chain. The sample comes from a study of CD8+CD57+ T cells in acquired aplastic anemia. The overall study: DNA from sorted CD4+ and CD8+ cells averaged 3.2 ug. Healthy donor CD4+ samples were sequenced to a depth that averaged roughly 10 million reads.

The study profiled TCR beta VDJ and CDR3 using genomic DNA as template. Using its own MiXCR run on the reads, TCRdb lists one record per CDR3 protein. The table includes about 190,000 distinct CDR3 sequences, 54% detected once. The CDR3 is made up of 14 amino acids. CDR1 and CDR2 from the germline V gene are DFQATT and SNEGSKA (reference sequence). V lost 2 bases and J lost 5, with 15 bases in between. V and J are TRBV20-1 and TRBJ2-5; D may match TRBD1 or TRBD2 (5 bases each). Sequencing was carried out using sorted CD4+, CD8+, or CD8+CD57+ T cells (not recorded which) from PBMCs. The source is a human donor in good health, serving as a control. In nucleotides, the CDR3 is TGCAGTGCTAGACGCAGGGAGCTTAGGGAGACCCAGTACTTC. Translation gives CSARRRELRETQYF.